These 30 T cell receptor beta chains originate from one sample sequenced in a study of OX40 agonist ivuxolimab in advanced cancers. The assay was immunoSEQ multiplex PCR, and TCRdb's table has in-frame clones only and misses some. The sample lists tens of thousands of clones; less than 85% were seen once. Sequencing used CD4+ or CD8+ T cells sorted from blood, obtained in a trial of the OX40 agonist ivuxolimab. These receptors were collected from an adult with an advanced solid tumor such as melanoma, head and neck, liver or kidney cancer.

This clone was seen more than once but under ten times. The chain couples TRBV7-6 to TRBJ2-1; 7 bases agree with TRBD1. V shed 1 base and J 8 bases; nucleotides not matched to a gene: 5. The CDR3 is 14 amino acids. The germline V gene has CDR1 SGHVS and CDR2 FNYEAQ. The CDR3 region has the DNA TGTGCCAGCAGCTTAGTAGACAGGGTCCATGAGCAGTTCTTC. It is translated as CASSLVDRVHEQFF.

The chain combines TRBV7-9 with TRBJ2-7, with TRBD2 matching 9 bases. The CDR3 sequence is 15 residues long. The trim removed 5 bases at V and 9 bases at J, leaving 14 bases unmatched. In germline, CDR1 is SEHNR, CDR2 FQNEAQ (reference sequence). DNA for the CDR3: TGTGCCAGCAGCCCGGGTGGGGCGGGAGGGCCAGTGCAGTACTTC. Translation gives CASSPGGAGGPVQYF.

The J gene is TRBJ2-3, the V gene TRBV5-6, with D possibly TRBD2 on 7 matching bases. Germline lookup yields CDR1 SGHDT and CDR2 YYEEEE. The V end was cut by 0 bases, the J end by 4 bases, with 12 bases between. CDR3 length: 15 residues. In nucleotides, the CDR3 is TGTGCCAGCAGCTTGGGTCGGGGGGCAGCAGATACGCAGTATTTT. As protein: CASSLGRGAADTQYF.

The rearrangement uses TRBV20-1 and TRBJ2-5; TRBD2 is a possible D gene (5 bases). The CDR3 covers 11 residues. Trimming pared 3 bases from V and 3 bases from J, leaving 5 bases between. In germline, CDR1 is DFQATT, CDR2 SNEGSKA (reference sequence). The CDR3 loop reads CSASGEETQYF. CDR3 DNA: TGCAGTGCTAGCGGGGAAGAGACCCAGTACTTC.

The rearrangement links TRBV2 to TRBJ2-2; D unclear. Trimming removed 8 bases at V and 8 bases at J, with 15 bases between. This CDR3 has 13 residues. Germline V gene lookup returns CDR1 SNHLY and CDR2 FYNNEI. The CDR3 DNA reads TGTGCCAGCGGATTCCAGGCCTTAGGGGAGCTGTTTTTT. Its translation: CASGFQALGELFF.

The chain employs TRBV6-4 and TRBJ2-3; 8 bases are a match to TRBD1. Per the germline V gene, CDR1 is MRHNA and CDR2 is SNTAGT. V lost 0 bases and J lost 2; bases outside the gene matches: 7. This CDR3 is built from 17 residues. The CDR3 loop is CASSDSTGATDTDTQYF. Written as DNA, the CDR3 is TGTGCCAGCAGTGACTCGACAGGGGCAACCGACACAGATACGCAGTATTTT.

This sequence joins TRBV19 and TRBJ2-7; no firm D call. The germline CDR1 and CDR2 sequences are LNHDA and SQIVND (reference sequence). The CDR3 contains 14 residues. The germline V and J ends were trimmed by 4 bases and 2 bases, with 12 bases remaining between them. The CDR3 here is CASSKDLPPYEQYF. CDR3 in DNA: TGTGCCAGTAGTAAGGATTTACCCCCCTACGAGCAGTACTTC.

The chain has TRBV18 and TRBJ1-5; 7 nucleotides agree with TRBD1. Germline CDR1 reads KGHSH; CDR2 reads LQKENI. J was trimmed by 3 bases and V by 4 bases; bases with no gene match: 3. CDR3 length equals 14 residues. The CDR3 region is CASSHDRANQPQHF. In DNA, the CDR3 is TGTGCCAGCTCACATGACAGGGCCAATCAGCCCCAGCATTTT.

The rearrangement joins TRBV7-3 to TRBJ2-5; D gene unclear. CDR1 and CDR2 (germline): SGHTA, FQGTGA. The CDR3 spans 13 residues. The V and J ends lost 2 bases and 2 bases respectively, with 6 bases between them. The CDR3, as DNA: TGTGCCAGCAGCTTAGAATTACAAGAGACCCAGTACTTC. Translating gives CASSLELQETQYF.

The DNA for the CDR3 is TGTGCCAGCAGTTACGGAGGCCCGGAATCCGAGCAGTACTTC. Residues: CASSYGGPESEQYF. This chain uses TRBV6-5 with TRBJ2-7, with D maybe TRBD2 (5 bases). Germline V gives CDR1 MNHEY, CDR2 SVGAGI. Deletions cut 2 bases from V and 6 bases from J, with 14 bases between. The CDR3 runs to 14 residues.

This chain connects TRBV18 to TRBJ2-5; 9 positions agree with TRBD2. The CDR3 totals 15 residues. V lost 2 bases, J lost 4 bases, and 5 bases stayed unmatched. Germline CDR1 and CDR2: KGHSH and LQKENI. The CDR3 here is CASSPSSGAGETQYF. The DNA of the CDR3 is TGTGCCAGCTCACCATCTAGCGGGGCCGGAGAGACCCAGTACTTC.

The V gene is TRBV6-6, the J gene TRBJ2-3; the D is unclear. V was pared by 2 bases and J by 2 bases, with 8 bases between. The CDR3 consists of 14 residues. Germline loops: CDR1 MNHNY, CDR2 SVGAGI (reference sequence). CDR3 sequence: CASSYVVYTDTQYF. CDR3 nucleotides: TGTGCCAGCAGTTACGTGGTTTACACAGATACGCAGTATTTT.

This chain links TRBV7-8 with TRBJ1-5, with TRBD1 identical over 7 bases. In germline, CDR1 is SGHVS, CDR2 FQNEAQ. The ends lost 4 bases at V and 5 bases at J; junction bases unmatched: 8. CDR3 size: 15 residues. The CDR3 loop is CASSSRQGGYQPQHF. The CDR3 DNA sequence: TGTGCCAGCAGCTCCCGACAGGGCGGTTATCAGCCCCAGCATTTT.

The V call is TRBV7-8, the J call TRBJ1-3; D ambiguous. The length of the CDR3 is 14 residues. CDR1 is SGHVS and CDR2 is FQNEAQ in the germline V gene. V lost 0 bases to trimming and J lost 3 bases, with 6 bases between them. This CDR3 is CASSLAAHGNTIYF. In nucleotides, the CDR3 is TGTGCCAGCAGCTTAGCGGCTCATGGAAACACCATATATTTT.

J is TRBJ2-1 and V is TRBV27, with D unclear. Germline CDR1 is MNHEY and CDR2 is SMNVEV (reference sequence). V lost 2 bases and J 9 bases, leaving 11 bases between the germline ends. The CDR3 has 13 residues. CDR3 residues: CASSLVWSGEQFF. DNA of the CDR3: TGTGCCAGCAGTTTAGTTTGGTCGGGTGAGCAGTTCTTC.

Only one count was recorded for this clone. This chain joins TRBV5-4 and TRBJ2-7; D gene uncertain. V dropped 2 bases and J dropped 2 bases, with 11 bases sitting between them. Germline loops: CDR1 SGHNT, CDR2 YYREEE (reference sequence). This CDR3 contains 14 residues. The CDR3 loop is CASSFEQFPYEQYF. The CDR3 DNA reads as TGTGCCAGCAGCTTTGAGCAGTTTCCCTACGAGCAGTACTTC.

CDR3 protein: CASSEAPSGRTDTQYF. In DNA, the CDR3 is TGTGCCAGCAGTGAAGCGCCCAGCGGGAGAACAGATACGCAGTATTTT. This chain uses TRBV6-1 with TRBJ2-3; 8 bases fit TRBD2. Germline V gene sequence: CDR1 MNHNS, CDR2 SASEGT. The CDR3 runs 16 residues. V lost 0 bases, J lost 3 bases, and 5 bases stayed unmatched.

This chain uses TRBV7-9 with TRBJ2-7; D not certain. V dropped 3 bases and J dropped 4 bases, with 7 bases sitting between them. CDR3 size: 12 residues. Germline CDR1 SEHNR, CDR2 FQNEAQ (reference sequence). CDR3: CASSLSAYEQYF. The DNA of the CDR3 is TGTGCCAGCAGCTTGAGTGCTTACGAGCAGTACTTC.

This clone was observed once. The chain uses TRBV5-1 and TRBJ2-7; D assignment may be TRBD1 or TRBD2 (5 bases each). Looked up from germline, CDR1 is SGHRS and CDR2 is YFSETQ. Trimming cost V 0 bases and J 3 bases, with 13 bases left between them. This CDR3 is built from 15 residues. The CDR3 spells CASSLDPGTGYEQYF. The CDR3, as DNA: TGCGCCAGCAGCTTGGATCCCGGGACGGGCTACGAGCAGTACTTC.

The chain joins TRBV27 to TRBJ2-5; 10 bases are shared with TRBD1. Germline V lookup: CDR1 MNHEY, CDR2 SMNVEV (reference sequence). V gave up 4 bases and J gave up 7 bases; unmatched junction bases: 9. The CDR3 is 15 amino acids. This CDR3 is CASSWGTGAFGTQYF. The CDR3 DNA follows: TGTGCCAGCAGTTGGGGGACAGGGGCTTTTGGGACCCAGTACTTC.

This chain links TRBV4-3 with TRBJ2-5; 14 bases map to TRBD2. Germline values: CDR1 LGHNA, CDR2 YSLEER. There are 16 residues in the CDR3. V lost 3 bases, J lost 6 bases, and 6 bases stayed unmatched. This CDR3 is CASSQTSGRAGKTQYF. The CDR3 DNA reads as TGCGCCAGCAGCCAGACTAGCGGGAGGGCGGGGAAGACCCAGTACTTC.

J is TRBJ2-5 and V is TRBV5-4; 11 nucleotides match TRBD1. Germline V gives CDR1 SGHNT, CDR2 YYREEE (reference sequence). V was clipped by 4 bases and J by 2 bases; unmatched bases: 4. This CDR3 is 15 amino acids long. The CDR3 loop is CASSLDRGRQETQYF. The CDR3 region has the DNA TGTGCCAGCAGCCTGGACAGGGGGCGTCAAGAGACCCAGTACTTC.

The chain carries TRBV7-3 and TRBJ2-7, with D unresolved. This CDR3 is 13 amino acids long. CDR1 and CDR2 (germline): SGHTA, FQGTGA. Trimming cost V 4 bases and J 6 bases, with 13 bases left between them. CDR3 sequence: CASSSTITGEQYF. The CDR3 region has the DNA TGTGCCAGCAGCTCAACCATTACGGGCGAGCAGTACTTC.

This chain links TRBV28 with TRBJ2-7; D not certain. Trimming cost V 7 bases and J 3 bases, with 16 bases left between them. The CDR3 has 14 residues. Germline V gene lookup returns CDR1 MDHEN and CDR2 SYDVKM. For the CDR3, the DNA is TGTGCCAGCACCCATCTCGATATCGGCTACGAGCAGTACTTC. Amino acid sequence: CASTHLDIGYEQYF.

The V call is TRBV6-6, the J call TRBJ1-1; unclear D gene. Looked up from germline, CDR1 is MNHNY and CDR2 is SVGAGI (reference sequence). The germline V and J ends were trimmed by 8 bases and 1 base, with 8 bases remaining between them. The CDR3 loop spans 12 amino acids. This chain's CDR3 is CASAGWNTEAFF. CDR3 nucleotides: TGTGCCAGCGCTGGTTGGAACACTGAAGCTTTCTTT.

This clone was found a few times. V usage is TRBV18 and J usage is TRBJ1-6; D perhaps matches TRBD1 (6 bases). Per the germline V gene, CDR1 is KGHSH and CDR2 is LQKENI. CDR3 length equals 12 residues. Trimming removed 9 bases from V and 7 bases from J, with 10 bases in between. In DNA, the CDR3 is TGTGCCAGTCAAACAGGGAATTCACCCCTCCACTTT. Translation gives CASQTGNSPLHF.

This clone was detected a few times. V usage is TRBV11-3 and J usage is TRBJ2-1; D is unresolved. Germline CDR1 is SGHNT and CDR2 is YENEEA. The length of the CDR3 is 13 residues. Deletions cut 2 bases from V and 8 bases from J, with 10 bases between. The chain's CDR3 is CASSLSVNHEQFF. The CDR3 DNA sequence: TGTGCCAGCAGCTTATCGGTAAACCATGAGCAGTTCTTC.

This chain connects TRBV6-1 to TRBJ2-3; 12 bases match TRBD2. Germline CDR1 MNHNS, CDR2 SASEGT. J was trimmed by 5 bases and V by 4 bases; bases with no gene match: 4. This CDR3 is 15 amino acids long. In DNA form, the CDR3 reads TGTGCCAGCAGTGGTACTAGCGGGGGGAGAGATACGCAGTATTTT. Amino acid sequence: CASSGTSGGRDTQYF.

About this clone itself: Other DNA sequences in this specimen translate into the identical CDR3. This chain uses TRBV7-9 with TRBJ2-3; no clear D. V was shortened by 5 bases and J by 0 bases, with 9 bases between the two germline ends. Germline CDR1 reads SEHNR; CDR2 reads FQNEAQ (reference sequence). This CDR3 has 14 residues. Here the CDR3 DNA reads TGTGCCAGCAGCCTGAGTCTAAGCACAGATACGCAGTATTTT. The encoded protein is CASSLSLSTDTQYF.

The genes are TRBV2 and TRBJ2-5, with D maybe TRBD2 (7 bases). Germline CDR1 is SNHLY and CDR2 is FYNNEI. Trimming removed 6 bases from V and 5 bases from J, with 16 bases in between. The CDR3 sequence is 14 residues long. The CDR3 DNA sequence: TGTGCCAGCAGGGGAGGTGGGGGGGCCGAGACCCAGTACTTC. As protein: CASRGGGGAETQYF. The full variable domain, rest sourced from reference TRBV2 and TRBJ2-5, is EPEVTQTPSHQVTQMGQEVILRCVPISNHLYFYWYRQILGQKVEFLVSFYNNEISEKSEIFDDQFSVERPDGSNFTLKIRSTKLEDSAMYFCASRGGGGAETQYFGPGTRLLVL.